The following is a T cell receptor beta chain sequence with its context. There is no known antigen for this receptor. Base-call qualities are not available, and no considerably larger clone is one nucleotide away. This sample is drawn from a study of cytomegalovirus exposure and HLA in healthy donors (dated 2017 in TCRdb). For context, the study as a whole: In an earlier analysis of around 540 of the donors, about 260 Gb of sequence data and some 120 million unique TCR beta sequences from about 179 million T cells were reported. Roughly 320 gigabases of sequencing data and around 85 million unique TCR sequences made up an early release that covered fewer than 650 HLA-typed donors. Among the roughly 390 genotyped donors, roughly 80% belonged to the genetic ancestry cluster associated with self-reported Caucasian donors. The study aimed to test whether cataloging public T cell receptors could reveal signatures of past pathogen exposure. The study profiled the T cell repertoires of around 700 subjects by immunosequencing and related them to cytomegalovirus serostatus. A separate validation cohort of approximately 130 different subjects was used in addition to the approximately 700-subject first cohort. To predict cytomegalovirus infection status, the study brought together high-throughput TCR immunosequencing, statistical association of individual TCRs with disease status, and machine learning. A later analysis re-analyzed previously published TCR beta repertoires from roughly 600 donors and added high-resolution HLA genotyping to study TCR occurrence patterns. The later analysis used no new phenotypic data to find candidate immune exposures, relying instead on TCR beta sequences and their occurrence across donors. An earlier analysis of several hundred of the donors applied high-throughput TCR beta sequencing to assess whether each TCR beta V gene segment acted as functional or pseudogenic. Donor age, sex, ethnicity and CMV serostatus were compiled alongside the repertoire data. A later genetic analysis took genome-wide SNP genotypes for about 55% of the roughly 670 donors and used that subset as a discovery cohort. Every discovery cohort repertoire had been produced on one sequencing platform. HLA typing included class I and class II loci at four-digit resolution. Typing coverage varied by locus: about 629-640 donors for A, B, C, DRB1 and DQB1; 500 to 550 for DQA1; about 570 for DPA1; roughly 470 for DPB1. Because of strong linkage in the cohort, roughly five DR-DQ haplotypes were treated as single units for association and clustering. Among around 400 genotyped donors of the cohort, an average of approximately 240,000 unique TCR beta nucleotide sequences was sequenced per donor, of which 15% to 20% were non-productive.

The investigation overall reported the following: According to a later genetic analysis, donors in an Asian-associated ancestry cluster had fewer N-insertions in productive TCRs than the roughly 700-donor mean. While some public TCRs were present in many individuals, most TCR sequences turned up only very rarely across donors. In a later analysis, HLA-associated TCR beta chains showed more clonal expansion and lower generation probabilities than non-associated chains that were equally common. A later analysis reported that several top co-occurrence clusters appeared linked to parvovirus B19, influenza, CMV and Epstein-Barr virus. Linkage disequilibrium might explain the correlated functional status among segregating V segments, but an unknown experimental factor could not be ruled out. A further reported finding was that TCR beta sequences accurately predicted the HLA-A and HLA-B alleles for most subjects in the first cohort. A later analysis found that TCR association rates varied across HLA loci, with DRB1 alleles showing the most associated TCRs and HLA-C alleles the fewest. The study gave a list of 150 to 200 TCR beta chains associated with cytomegalovirus. The authors suggested that the approach could potentially be extended to other disease states and immunological phenotypes. Because the 87-base-pair reads could not distinguish some IMGT-functional V segments, including TRBV6-2 and TRBV6-3, those segments were excluded. Because HLA typing was unavailable for some donors at each locus, only the typed subset was used in association tests. A few of the identified cytomegalovirus-associated TCR beta chains were confirmed in vitro to be specific for cytomegalovirus antigens. In an earlier analysis of some 500 of the donors, most TCR beta V segments appeared in productive rearrangements about 90% or about 30% of the time, broadly matching IMGT annotations. Only TCR beta chains were sequenced in this cohort, and the absence of alpha or paired-chain data limited detectable features. When HLA alleles, especially DR and DQ, strongly co-occurred, attributing TCR associations to individual alleles was difficult. The presence/absence analyses assumed that sequencing depth was roughly uniform across donors, and that assumption may not be true. Most CMV-associated TCR beta chains appeared to be HLA-restricted in a later analysis, and the HLA associations seemed to be driven largely by CMV exposure. The earlier analysis of 587 of the donors excluded some 16 rarely observed V segments, including chromosome 9 orphons, because counts were too low. In a later analysis, some 18,000 TCR beta sequences were associated with specific HLA alleles at a false discovery rate of 0.05. Immune exposure information for the cohort was limited to CMV serostatus. The sequencing pipeline was judged likely to have produced a cluster of highly shared sequence variants as a technical artifact. An association between a missense DCLRE1C variant and V-gene and J-gene trimming of TCR beta chains was found in a later genetic analysis and replicated in an independent cohort. Cytomegalovirus status was reported to be diagnosed by the classifier with high specificity and sensitivity in both the original and validation cohorts.

At the junction V is shortened by 1 base and J by 2 bases; bases outside the gene matches: 4. The CDR3 runs 15 residues from the cysteine to the phenylalanine. Only the CDR3 region is kept as DNA, spanning 45 bases read in frame from base 1. Looking up the germline V gene (reference sequence) yields CDR1 GTSNPN and CDR2 SVGIG. Library preparation was by the immunoSEQ multiplex PCR assay. A mixture of 60 forward primers for TCR Vbeta segments and 13 reverse primers for TCR Jbeta segments was used in the multiplex PCR. Amplification of the CDR3 region of rearranged TCR beta genes was performed with a multiplex PCR assay on genomic DNA. The Illumina HiSeq System was used to sequence the amplified TCR beta libraries as 87-base-pair reads. Processing in the source paper ran as follows. In a later analysis, tens of millions of unique TCR beta chains were counted across the approximately 620 repertoires, and some 10 million of these chains were shared by at least two donors. Raw reads were error-corrected and collapsed into unique sequences with a nearest-neighbor algorithm that merged closely related sequences to remove PCR and sequencing errors. V, D and J gene segments were assigned by aligning CDR3 sequences to IMGT reference sequences. For a sequence to be retained, a match of at least six nucleotides was required to both a V gene segment and a J gene segment. Rearrangements were called productive when the CDR3 lacked stop codons and stayed in frame with V and J; all others were non-productive. CDR3 was defined according to IMGT convention as the region running from the second conserved V-encoded cysteine to the conserved J-encoded phenylalanine. The earlier analysis of 500 to 750 of the donors excluded any sequence lacking an unambiguous match to a single V gene segment. An earlier analysis of 587 of the donors classified V segments as functional when productive rearrangements were above 56.7% and as segregating when the standard deviation between donors was above 5%. A statistical classification framework was built to diagnose cytomegalovirus status from the catalog of TCR beta chain sequences. A later analysis assigned V and J genes by comparing TCR nucleotide sequences with IMGT/GENE-DB human TR gene sequences. Using the TCRdist pipeline, a later analysis assigned CDR3 sequences along with most-parsimonious VDJ recombination scenarios. In a later analysis, each TCR beta chain was defined by its CDR3 amino acid sequence together with its V-gene family, and reads lacking a unique V-gene family were excluded. As a way to deal with suspected cross-contamination and a sequencing artifact, a later analysis dropped nearly 600 nucleotide sequences that were highly shared and had low generation probability. A later analysis calculated a clonal expansion index for each public chain from normalized within-repertoire ranks of inferred template counts. In a later analysis, generation probabilities were computed with a VDJ recombination model fitted to out-of-frame rearrangements, and the resulting probabilities were checked against IGoR. In a later analysis, hypergeometric tests were used to score TCR-TCR, TCR-HLA and TCR-CMV co-occurrence, with a repertoire-size bias correction applied to TCR pairs. A later analysis estimated false discovery rates by permuting HLA or CMV assignments 20 times. In a later analysis, co-occurring TCRs were grouped with DBSCAN, and TCRdist sequence similarity was added when clustering was performed within HLA-allele-positive subsets. Repertoires with fewer than 30,000 or more than 120,000 public chains were left out of co-occurrence clustering, as were roughly five repertoires with anomalous nucleotide sharing. The source is immuneACCESS, and TCRdb retained only in-frame sequences with V and J called. Part of the clones is not carried over; for the studies checked, unresolved V genes explain less than half of this, and the remainder is unexplained. That table supplies the V and J calls and clone size; D and trimming were determined from the DNA. The sample has roughly 38,000 clones on record, less than 85% of them singletons. The leading ten clones occupy less than 10% of the sample.

The cohort was made up of under 800 healthy bone marrow donors. Cohort members were all nominally healthy when sampled, although unrecorded immune exposures were likely present. The donor was CMV seropositive and belonged to the group of some 290 seropositive cohort members. Each donor provided a peripheral blood sample, and peripheral blood mononuclear cells were used for TCR beta sequencing. The Qiagen DNeasy Blood Extraction Kit was used to extract genomic DNA from the blood cell samples. The sample was PBMCs. The chain is made from TRBV30 and TRBJ1-2, with 10 middle bases fitting TRBD1. The clonotype comes from a woman in her 30s in good health and CMV-seropositive. The CDR3: CAWSALGQGNYGYTF. The DNA sequence reads TGTGCCTGGAGTGCCCTGGGACAGGGGAACTATGGCTACACCTTC.